This T cell receptor (beta chain) was documented in a study of T cell responses to AZD1222 COVID-19 vaccine. The study's findings and limits: Among spike-specific TCRs, nearly half reportedly target unmutated variant regions.

As for this clone: Its antigen is currently unknown.

CDR3 length: 15 amino acids. Trimming cost V 6 bases and J 6 bases, with 17 bases left between them. Germline loops: CDR1 MNHEY, CDR2 SVGAGI. Sequenced by immunoSEQ multiplex PCR; TCRdb stores in-frame clones only, minus some. This table has around 150,000 clones, 90% to 95% appearing once. The sequence was collected from an adult who received the AZD1222 COVID-19 vaccine. The chain links TRBV6-5 to TRBJ2-2, with D perhaps matching TRBD1 or TRBD2 (5 bases each). Sequencing used peripheral blood, obtained 28 days after the second AZD1222 dose. CDR3 residues: CASRRRNRPAGELFF. CDR3 coding DNA: TGTGCCAGCAGGAGGAGGAACAGGCCCGCCGGGGAGCTGTTTTTT.